Below are 23 T cell receptor beta chains sequenced from a single sample in a study of cytomegalovirus exposure and HLA in healthy donors (TCRdb year 2017). Libraries were built with the immunoSEQ multiplex PCR assay. For the multiplex PCR, a mixture combining 60 forward primers for TCR Vbeta segments and 13 reverse primers for TCR Jbeta segments was used. The source is immuneACCESS, and TCRdb retained only in-frame sequences with V and J called. Part of the clones is not carried over; for the studies checked, unresolved V genes explain less than half of this, and the remainder is unexplained. This sample comprises about 160,000 clones, 80% to 90% of them detected only once. Together, the top ten hold about 0.76% of the sample. Sequenced material: PBMCs. The receptor set was obtained from a woman younger than 30 in good health and CMV-seronegative.

The chain recombines TRBV20-1 with TRBJ2-1; D gene unclear. V was shortened by 1 base and J by 10 bases, with 8 bases between the two germline ends. Germline V gives CDR1 DFQATT, CDR2 SNEGSKA (reference sequence). The CDR3 totals 11 residues. CDR3 region: CSARVSPEQFF. CDR3 bases: TGCAGTGCTAGAGTTTCCCCGGAGCAGTTCTTC.

The chain is built from TRBV2 and TRBJ1-5, with D uncertain. Trimming cost V 2 bases and J 0 bases, with 14 bases left between them. The CDR3 runs 17 residues. Germline-derived CDR1 and CDR2 are SNHLY and FYNNEI. The CDR3 loop reads CASSEPPPESSNQPQHF. The CDR3 nucleotides read TGTGCCAGCAGTGAACCCCCCCCAGAATCTAGCAATCAGCCCCAGCATTTT.

Comments on this clone: Other DNA variants within this sample encode the same CDR3. J is TRBJ2-6 and V is TRBV4-2; D not certain. Germline V gene data show CDR1 as LGHNA and CDR2 as YNFKEQ. This CDR3 has 16 residues. The ends were cut back, 1 base at V and 1 base at J, with 8 bases in the middle. The CDR3: CASSQVSISGANVLTF. CDR3 sequence (DNA): TGTGCCAGCAGCCAAGTTAGCATATCTGGGGCCAACGTCCTGACTTTC.

V is TRBV5-1 and J is TRBJ1-6, with a tentative D call TRBD1 (6 bases). Germline V gene sequence: CDR1 SGHRS, CDR2 YFSETQ. Trimming took off 0 bases at V and 0 bases at J, with 13 bases between the two ends. This CDR3 comprises 18 residues. DNA of the CDR3: TGCGCCAGCAGCTTGGAAGCGGGACACGTCTCCTATAATTCACCCCTCCACTTT. This sequence encodes CASSLEAGHVSYNSPLHF. Full variable domain (missing parts from reference TRBV5-1 and TRBJ1-6): KAGVTQTPRYLIKTRGQQVTLSCSPISGHRSVSWYQQTPGQGLQFLFEYFSETQRNKGNFPGRFSGRQFSNSRSEMNVSTLELGDSALYLCASSLEAGHVSYNSPLHFGNGTRLTVT.

J is TRBJ2-3 and V is TRBV9, with TRBD2 matching 12 bases. The CDR3 is 15 residues long. Trimming at V came to 0 bases and at J to 6 bases, leaving 2 bases not matched to a gene. CDR1 and CDR2 (germline): SGDLS, YYNGEE. The DNA for the CDR3 is TGTGCCAGCAGCGTAGCTAGCGGGGGGGCGGATACGCAGTATTTT. This encodes CASSVASGGADTQYF.

V usage is TRBV6-1 and J usage is TRBJ2-5, with 8 positions matching TRBD1. CDR3 length: 16 amino acids. The ends lost 2 bases at V and 5 bases at J; junction bases unmatched: 10. Germline lookup yields CDR1 MNHNS and CDR2 SASEGT. The CDR3 reads CASSESGGQGWETQYF. CDR3 bases: TGTGCCAGCAGTGAATCTGGCGGACAGGGTTGGGAGACCCAGTACTTC.

This clone came up a few times. The V and J genes are TRBV11-3 and TRBJ2-1; 9 nucleotides line up with TRBD2. CDR1 and CDR2 from the germline V gene are SGHNT and YENEEA. The CDR3 extends over 15 amino acids. V lost 4 bases to trimming and J lost 7 bases; unmatched junction nucleotides: 8. This CDR3 is CASSSHSGSGNEQFF. The DNA for the CDR3 is TGTGCCAGCAGCTCCCATAGCGGGAGCGGGAATGAGCAGTTCTTC.

This rearrangement joins TRBV28 to TRBJ1-2; 9 bases match TRBD1. The V gene's germline CDR1 is MDHEN and CDR2 SYDVKM. The length of the CDR3 is 16 residues. V shed 5 bases, J shed 6 bases, and the junction held 13 bases outside the gene matches. The CDR3 region is CASSQPVTGGRDGYTF. CDR3 sequence (DNA): TGTGCCAGCAGTCAACCCGTAACAGGGGGCAGGGATGGCTACACCTTC.

Note on this clone: The same CDR3 can be traced to other DNA sequences in this sample. V gene TRBV28 combines with J gene TRBJ2-7; D call uncertain. Germline V CDR1 and CDR2: MDHEN, SYDVKM. V was cut by 6 bases and J by 1 base, with 10 bases left in between. This CDR3 comprises 13 residues. The CDR3 protein is CASSSTTSYEQYF. The CDR3 DNA sequence: TGTGCCAGCAGCTCAACAACATCCTACGAGCAGTACTTC.

CDR3 residues: CASSPQGNYGYTF. The CDR3 DNA sequence: TGTGCCAGCAGCCCACAGGGCAACTATGGCTACACCTTC. The chain combines TRBV11-2 with TRBJ1-2, with D possibly matching TRBD1 (6 bases). The germline CDR1 and CDR2 sequences are SGHAT and FQNNGV. The V and J ends lost 5 bases and 2 bases respectively, with 9 bases between them. This CDR3 has 13 amino acids.

The J gene is TRBJ2-3, the V gene TRBV5-4; 10 nucleotides agree with TRBD2. The V gene end was trimmed by 0 bases and the J gene end by 10 bases; junction bases not matched to a gene: 2. Germline V lookup: CDR1 SGHNT, CDR2 YYREEE (reference sequence). The CDR3 totals 13 residues. CDR3 bases: TGTGCCAGCAGCTTGGCCGGGACTAGCGCGCAGTATTTT. It yields the protein CASSLAGTSAQYF.

This rearrangement joins TRBV14 to TRBJ1-4; D gene uncertain. V was cut by 1 base and J by 0 bases, with 9 bases left in between. The CDR3 spans 16 residues. Germline V gives CDR1 SGHDN, CDR2 FVKESK. CDR3: CASSQGRATTNEKLFF. CDR3 DNA: TGTGCCAGCAGCCAAGGGAGGGCAACAACTAATGAAAAACTGTTTTTT.

The chain joins TRBV6-5 to TRBJ2-7; maybe TRBD2 (5 bases). V gave up 0 bases and J gave up 4 bases, with 16 bases separating them. The CDR3 loop spans 16 amino acids. The germline CDR1 and CDR2 sequences are MNHEY and SVGAGI. The CDR3 reads CASSYSIGLREYEQYF. As DNA, the CDR3 is TGTGCCAGCAGTTACTCGATCGGACTCCGAGAATACGAGCAGTACTTC.

The chain combines TRBV28 with TRBJ1-2; 12 bases are shared with TRBD1. Germline loops: CDR1 MDHEN, CDR2 SYDVKM. The CDR3 has 15 amino acids. V lost 5 bases, J lost 4 bases, and 5 bases stayed unmatched. The CDR3 nucleotides read TGTGCCAGCAGTCGGGACAGGGGGCAGGGCTATGGCTACACCTTC. Its protein is CASSRDRGQGYGYTF.

The V and J genes are TRBV7-2 and TRBJ2-3, with D maybe TRBD2 (6 bases). Trimming stripped 1 base from V and 5 bases from J, with 10 bases between. CDR1 is SGHTA, CDR2 FQGNSA, per germline. This CDR3 region has 14 residues. The CDR3 is CASSLGTTGDTQYF. The CDR3 DNA follows: TGTGCCAGCAGCTTAGGGACTACAGGAGATACGCAGTATTTT.

V usage is TRBV4-1 and J usage is TRBJ2-6, with D tentatively TRBD1 (5 bases). Per germline, CDR1 MGHRA and CDR2 YSYEKL. This CDR3 region has 15 residues. V lost 1 base to trimming and J lost 2 bases, with 6 bases between them. This CDR3 reads CASSQAGTGANVLTF. CDR3 nucleotides: TGCGCCAGCAGCCAAGCAGGGACTGGGGCCAACGTCCTGACTTTC.

This chain connects TRBV5-1 to TRBJ2-2; weak D call: TRBD1 (5 bases). The V gene lost 1 base and the J gene lost 6 bases, with 13 bases spanning the gap. CDR1 and CDR2 (germline): SGHRS, YFSETQ. The CDR3 contains 15 residues. The CDR3 region has the DNA TGCGCCAGCAGCTTGCAAGCCCTGGGGCCCGGGGAGCTGTTTTTT. It specifies CASSLQALGPGELFF. Variable domain in full (rest from reference TRBV5-1 and TRBJ2-2): KAGVTQTPRYLIKTRGQQVTLSCSPISGHRSVSWYQQTPGQGLQFLFEYFSETQRNKGNFPGRFSGRQFSNSRSEMNVSTLELGDSALYLCASSLQALGPGELFFGEGSRLTVL.

The chain carries TRBV5-1 and TRBJ2-3; 11 nucleotides agree with TRBD2. The CDR3 extends over 14 amino acids. The ends lost 3 bases at V and 5 bases at J; junction bases unmatched: 2. Germline lookup yields CDR1 SGHRS and CDR2 YFSETQ. DNA for the CDR3: TGCGCCAGCAGCTCAACTAGCGGGGGAGATACGCAGTATTTT. Amino acid sequence: CASSSTSGGDTQYF.

The V call is TRBV28, the J call TRBJ2-1, with 7 bases that match TRBD1. J lost 6 bases, V lost 6 bases, and 11 bases had no gene match. The CDR3 loop spans 15 amino acids. Germline V gene lookup returns CDR1 MDHEN and CDR2 SYDVKM. This CDR3 reads CASRPQGVARNEQFF. CDR3 bases: TGTGCCAGCAGGCCGCAGGGGGTGGCACGCAATGAGCAGTTCTTC.

The V gene is TRBV19, the J gene TRBJ1-5; D is perhaps TRBD1 (6 bases). The CDR3 totals 14 residues. CDR1 and CDR2 (germline): LNHDA, SQIVND (reference sequence). The V end was cut by 6 bases, the J end by 5 bases, with 14 bases between. CDR3 sequence reads: CASRLRTAYQPQHF. In nucleotides, the CDR3 is TGTGCCAGTAGGTTAAGGACAGCGTATCAGCCCCAGCATTTT.

The chain is built from TRBV4-3 and TRBJ2-2; D remains unclear. There are 13 residues in the CDR3. Germline assignment: CDR1 LGHNA and CDR2 YSLEER. V lost 0 bases and J 7 bases, leaving 6 bases between the germline ends. The CDR3 DNA sequence: TGCGCCAGCAGCCAAGACAGTTACGGGGAGCTGTTTTTT. Translating it yields CASSQDSYGELFF.

The V and J genes are TRBV10-1 and TRBJ2-5, with D possibly being TRBD1 (6 bases). CDR1 and CDR2 from the germline V gene are WNHNN and SYGVQD (reference sequence). The CDR3 contains 12 residues. Trimming removed 8 bases at V and 3 bases at J, with 10 bases between. As DNA, the CDR3 is TGCGCCAGCTCTCGGACAGAAGAGACCCAGTACTTC. Encoded protein: CASSRTEETQYF.

This chain uses TRBV27 with TRBJ2-1; 8 nucleotides line up with TRBD2. V lost 6 bases to trimming and J lost 7 bases; unmatched junction nucleotides: 17. The CDR3 loop spans 17 amino acids. Germline-derived CDR1 and CDR2 are MNHEY and SMNVEV (reference sequence). The CDR3, as DNA: TGTGCCAGCAGACATCCCTTTGGGGCGGGAGGTTTAAATGAGCAGTTCTTC. This translates into CASRHPFGAGGLNEQFF.